This T cell receptor beta chain was obtained from a study of cytomegalovirus exposure and HLA in healthy donors. The study's findings and limits: Researchers reported in a later analysis that a missense DCLRE1C variant was tied to TCR beta V- and J-gene trimming.

Primers: 60 Vbeta forward and 13 Jbeta reverse. Produced via immunoSEQ multiplex PCR; TCRdb's table is partial and in-frame only. Among under 200,000 clones listed, just under 80% were seen once. V was clipped by 5 bases and J by 3 bases, with 5 bases between them. This CDR3 is 12 amino acids long. Germline CDR1 reads SGHTA; CDR2 reads FQGNSA. Notes on this clone: Its antigen is undetermined.

The V and J genes are TRBV7-2 and TRBJ1-5, with D unresolved. The TCR originated in a woman aged 50 to 65 in good health and CMV-seropositive. Sequencing used PBMCs. CDR3 sequence: CASSQNNQPQHF. The CDR3 nucleotides read TGTGCCAGCAGCCAGAACAATCAGCCCCAGCATTTT.